These 2 T cell receptor beta chains share one sample of origin, sequenced in a study of response to subunit inactivated influenza vaccine. One entry per CDR3 protein results from TCRdb running MiXCR on the RT-PCR reads. The data contain 650,000 to 800,000 distinct CDR3 sequences, approximately 14% of them singletons. Source: PBMCs from blood, taken 14 to 15 days before vaccination. These receptors were collected from a man aged 50-59 years who received an inactivated influenza vaccine.

In this sample, this clonotype turned up a few times. The CDR3 sequence: CASNTPPYEQYF. Written as DNA, the CDR3 is TGTGCCAGTAATACCCCACCTTACGAGCAGTACTTC. The chain joins TRBV19 to TRBJ2-7; unclear D gene. CDR3 length: 12 residues. The V end was cut by 7 bases, the J end by 4 bases, with 11 bases between. Germline V lookup: CDR1 LNHDA, CDR2 SQIVND (reference sequence).

In its sample, this clonotype was seen a few times. The chain recombines TRBV10-3 with TRBJ2-2; TRBD1 is a possible D gene (6 bases). Trimming pared 2 bases from V and 4 bases from J, leaving 8 bases between. The germline V gene has CDR1 ENHRY and CDR2 SYGVKD. The CDR3 runs 14 residues. The CDR3 loop is CAISEGQTTGELFF. The DNA for the CDR3 is TGTGCCATCAGTGAGGGACAGACCACCGGGGAGCTGTTTTTT.